Presented here are 16 T cell receptor beta chains from one specimen sequenced in a study of T-cell reconstitution after alpha-beta-depleted transplantation in children. This sample's TCRbeta library carried unique molecular identifier barcodes. TCRdb re-called the PCR reads through MiXCR, storing one row per CDR3 protein. Among around 600,000 distinct CDR3 sequences listed, 20% to 25% were seen once. This material consisted of PBMCs, mostly from graft donor cells, taken 360 days after TCRalphabeta/CD19-depleted stem cell transplant. These receptors originate from a boy less than two years old who had a stem cell transplant for acute myeloid leukemia, so the T cells may come from the graft donor.

This clonotype showed up many times. The rearrangement joins TRBV27 to TRBJ2-1; 7 bases align to TRBD1. The CDR3 has 15 amino acids. After removal of 5 bases from V and 7 bases from J, the junction contained 11 bases not matched to a gene. The germline V gene encodes CDR1 MNHEY and CDR2 SMNVEV (reference sequence). CDR3: CASSPTRTGKNEQFF. CDR3 coding DNA: TGTGCCAGCAGTCCCACACGGACAGGAAAGAATGAGCAGTTCTTC.

V usage is TRBV20-1 and J usage is TRBJ1-1, with TRBD1 identical over 11 bases. There are 14 residues in the CDR3. With 3 bases clipped from V and 4 bases from J, the junction kept 4 bases outside the gene matches. CDR1 is DFQATT, CDR2 SNEGSKA, per germline (reference sequence). The CDR3 is CSASTGTGGTEAFF. The DNA for the CDR3 is TGCAGTGCTAGTACCGGGACAGGGGGCACTGAAGCTTTCTTT.

The rearrangement joins TRBV3-1 to TRBJ1-5; D may be TRBD1 (5 bases). Trimming stripped 0 bases from V and 7 bases from J, with 13 bases between. The CDR3 covers 15 residues. The V gene's germline CDR1 is LGHDT and CDR2 YNNKEL (reference sequence). CDR3 nucleotides: TGTGCCAGCAGCCAAGATTACGGGGGGACGCAGCCCCAGCATTTT. It is translated as CASSQDYGGTQPQHF.

This clonotype was recorded only once. The chain carries TRBV20-1 and TRBJ2-7; 7 bases are shared with TRBD2. The CDR3 extends over 12 amino acids. V was clipped by 5 bases and J by 3 bases; unmatched bases: 4. The germline V gene encodes CDR1 DFQATT and CDR2 SNEGSKA (reference sequence). CDR3 DNA sequence: TGCAGTGCTCTTGCGGGGGACTACGAGCAGTACTTC. Translating it yields CSALAGDYEQYF.

V and J are TRBV12-3 or TRBV12-4 and TRBJ2-7; a possible D gene is TRBD1 (6 bases). This CDR3 comprises 12 residues. V lost 5 bases, J lost 9 bases, and 14 bases lay in between. CDR3 amino acids: CASSVGQLMQYF. The CDR3 nucleotides read TGTGCCAGCAGTGTAGGACAGTTGATGCAGTACTTC.

This chain connects TRBV15 to TRBJ2-2; D is undetermined. Trimming pared 3 bases from V and 0 bases from J, leaving 8 bases between. The length of the CDR3 is 15 residues. From germline, CDR1 is LNHNV and CDR2 YYDKDF (reference sequence). The CDR3 DNA reads as TGTGCCACCAGCAGGAATATTCCGAACACCGGGGAGCTGTTTTTT. This translates into CATSRNIPNTGELFF.

This sequence joins TRBV4-3 and TRBJ2-5; D is perhaps TRBD1 (6 bases). V gave up 1 base and J gave up 2 bases, with 14 bases separating them. CDR1 LGHNA and CDR2 YSLEER come from the germline V gene. The CDR3 spans 16 residues. Written as DNA, the CDR3 is TGCGCCAGCAGCCAAGTCTCCAGGGGAACTCAAGAGACCCAGTACTTC. It translates to CASSQVSRGTQETQYF.

This clonotype was found many times. The V and J genes are TRBV3-1 and TRBJ2-5; D may be TRBD2 (6 bases). Germline values: CDR1 LGHDT, CDR2 YNNKEL (reference sequence). The germline V and J ends were trimmed by 1 base and 5 bases, with 14 bases remaining between them. CDR3 size: 15 residues. The CDR3 bases are TGTGCCAGCAGCCAAGGCCCGGGAGTCCGGGAGACCCAGTACTTC. Residues: CASSQGPGVRETQYF.

The V call is TRBV12-3 or TRBV12-4, the J call TRBJ1-3; D unresolved. With 3 bases removed from V and 4 bases from J, the gap between germline ends came to 10 bases. The CDR3 has 14 residues. The CDR3 nucleotides read TGTGCCAGCAGTTTCGGCCGAGAAGGAAACACCATATATTTT. Its translation: CASSFGREGNTIYF.

This clonotype appeared a few times. The V gene is TRBV28, the J gene TRBJ1-5; TRBD1 matches at 8 bases. The CDR3 is 16 amino acids. Germline CDR1 and CDR2: MDHEN and SYDVKM. V lost 6 bases, J lost 7 bases, and 14 bases stayed unmatched. The CDR3 loop reads CASSPRYRGYVQPQHF. The CDR3 DNA follows: TGTGCCAGCAGCCCTCGCTACAGGGGGTATGTCCAGCCCCAGCATTTT.

This sequence joins TRBV13 and TRBJ2-7; 10 bases agree with TRBD2. Looked up from germline, CDR1 is PRHDT and CDR2 is FYEKMQ (reference sequence). The V segment lost 5 bases and the J segment 3 bases; nucleotides outside the gene matches: 7. The CDR3 has 15 amino acids. The CDR3 loop is CASSGGLAMGYEQYF. The CDR3 DNA reads as TGTGCCAGCAGCGGGGGACTAGCGATGGGCTACGAGCAGTACTTC.

Only one count was recorded for this clonotype. This chain joins TRBV7-2 and TRBJ1-4, with D possibly TRBD1 on 5 matching bases. Trimming removed 4 bases at V and 10 bases at J, with 19 bases between. The CDR3 extends over 15 amino acids. Germline assignment: CDR1 SGHTA and CDR2 FQGNSA. CDR3 region: CASSSSWDQEGKLFF. The CDR3, as DNA: TGTGCCAGCAGCTCGTCGTGGGACCAAGAAGGAAAACTGTTTTTT.

This rearrangement joins TRBV20-1 to TRBJ2-3, with 8 bases matching TRBD2. The J segment lost 5 bases and the V segment lost 0 bases, leaving 13 bases of the junction unmatched. CDR1 and CDR2 (germline): DFQATT, SNEGSKA (reference sequence). This CDR3 is built from 17 residues. This CDR3 is CSARDLVRGVGEDTQYF. The CDR3 DNA is TGCAGTGCTAGAGATCTGGTGCGGGGGGTAGGGGAAGATACGCAGTATTTT.

The chain employs TRBV7-6 and TRBJ2-3; possibly TRBD1 for D (6 bases). The germline V and J ends were trimmed by 4 bases and 0 bases, with 14 bases remaining between them. The CDR3 has 16 residues. Germline V gene data show CDR1 as SGHVS and CDR2 as FNYEAQ. The DNA of the CDR3 is TGTGCCAGCAGCTCCCGCCCGACAGGTAGCACAGATACGCAGTATTTT. Translating gives CASSSRPTGSTDTQYF.

The gene calls are TRBV20-1 and TRBJ2-1, with 8 bases fitting TRBD2. Germline V gene lookup returns CDR1 DFQATT and CDR2 SNEGSKA (reference sequence). The CDR3 covers 14 residues. With V trimmed by 6 bases and J by 7 bases, 11 bases remained unmatched. The DNA of the CDR3 is TGCAGTGCACCGGGGGGCCCGGGGGGGAATGAGCAGTTCTTC. It translates to CSAPGGPGGNEQFF.

The chain carries TRBV7-2 and TRBJ2-4, with TRBD1 matching 10 bases. This CDR3 has 15 residues. Germline V gene lookup returns CDR1 SGHTA and CDR2 FQGNSA. The trim removed 5 bases at V and 7 bases at J, leaving 8 bases unmatched. This CDR3 is CASSEGQGPLNIQYF. CDR3 DNA sequence: TGTGCCAGCAGCGAGGGACAGGGGCCTTTGAACATTCAGTACTTC.